One and the same sample provided the 29 T cell receptor beta chains below, sequenced in a study of cytotoxic CD8 clonotypes in ibrutinib-treated CLL. TCRdb keeps only in-frame clones here, not all; method: immunoSEQ multiplex PCR. The sample shows some 200,000 clones, approximately 75% of them seen only once. The sequences come from PBMCs, collected after 12 months of ibrutinib treatment. These receptors were collected from a human donor with chronic lymphocytic leukemia.

This clone was counted once. J is TRBJ2-1 and V is TRBV29-1; a weak D match, TRBD2 (7 bases). The ends were cut back, 7 bases at V and 2 bases at J, with 18 bases in the middle. Per the germline V gene, CDR1 is SQVTM and CDR2 is ANQGSEA. This CDR3 is 15 amino acids long. CDR3 protein: CSDTFGGGPYNEQFF. DNA of the CDR3: TGCAGCGATACCTTTGGGGGGGGCCCCTACAATGAGCAGTTCTTC.

CDR3 amino acids: CASSPGQTGGETQYF. CDR3 nucleotide sequence: TGCGCCAGCAGCCCGGGTCAGACGGGTGGGGAGACCCAGTACTTC. This chain connects TRBV5-1 to TRBJ2-5; D is ambiguous. Looked up from germline, CDR1 is SGHRS and CDR2 is YFSETQ. The CDR3 extends over 15 amino acids. Trimming pared 4 bases from V and 5 bases from J, leaving 18 bases between. The full variable domain, with the rest looked up from reference TRBV5-1 and TRBJ2-5, is KAGVTQTPRYLIKTRGQQVTLSCSPISGHRSVSWYQQTPGQGLQFLFEYFSETQRNKGNFPGRFSGRQFSNSRSEMNVSTLELGDSALYLCASSPGQTGGETQYFGPGTRLLVL.

The chain has TRBV7-2 and TRBJ2-1; possible D gene TRBD1, 5 bases. The CDR3 spans 15 residues. Germline CDR1 SGHTA, CDR2 FQGNSA. The V and J ends lost 4 bases and 0 bases respectively, with 10 bases between them. CDR3 nucleotides: TGTGCCAGCAGCTCCAGGGCGCTCTCCTACAATGAGCAGTTCTTC. This codes for CASSSRALSYNEQFF. The full variable domain, with the rest looked up from reference TRBV7-2 and TRBJ2-1, is GAGVSQSPSNKVTEKGKDVELRCDPISGHTALYWYRQSLGQGLEFLIYFQGNSAPDKSGLPSDRFSAERTGGSVSTLTIQRTQQEDSAVYLCASSSRALSYNEQFFGPGTRLTVL.

This chain joins TRBV15 and TRBJ1-5; a weak D match, TRBD1 (5 bases). The CDR3 is 18 residues long. Trimming pared 3 bases from V and 3 bases from J, leaving 21 bases between. The germline CDR1 and CDR2 sequences are LNHNV and YYDKDF (reference sequence). CDR3 DNA sequence: TGTGCCACCAGCAGTATGGGGCAGTGGGGAACTATCAATCAGCCCCAGCATTTT. Translating gives CATSSMGQWGTINQPQHF.

The gene calls are TRBV18 and TRBJ2-5; 10 bases align to TRBD2. The germline V gene has CDR1 KGHSH and CDR2 LQKENI. V was pared by 6 bases and J by 4 bases, with 8 bases of the junction left unmatched. The CDR3 has 15 residues. The CDR3 DNA reads as TGTGCCAGCTCGGGCCTAGCGGGAGCATCAGAGACCCAGTACTTC. It is translated as CASSGLAGASETQYF.

This clone was counted between two and nine times. The rearrangement uses TRBV20-1 and TRBJ1-2; D is perhaps TRBD1 (5 bases). The CDR3 is 11 amino acids. V lost 7 bases and J lost 4, with 10 bases in between. CDR1 and CDR2 (germline): DFQATT, SNEGSKA (reference sequence). CDR3 protein: CSGGHLYGYTF. CDR3 nucleotides: TGCAGTGGCGGACACCTCTATGGCTACACCTTC.

This clone occurred a few times. This sample includes further DNA sequences coding for the same CDR3. This chain joins TRBV6-5 and TRBJ2-3, with TRBD1 as a possible D gene (6 bases). Trimming took 5 bases from V and 3 from J, leaving 12 bases between them. This CDR3 is built from 14 residues. The germline V gene encodes CDR1 MNHEY and CDR2 SVGAGI. The CDR3 nucleotides read TGTGCCAGCAGTCCCACAGGGAATACAGATACGCAGTATTTT. The encoded protein is CASSPTGNTDTQYF.

In this sample, this clone turned up a few times. The chain joins TRBV18 to TRBJ2-7; D ambiguous. The CDR3 sequence is 14 residues long. Trimming left V 6 bases short and J 2 bases short, with 14 bases between. The germline V gene has CDR1 KGHSH and CDR2 LQKENI. Written as DNA, the CDR3 is TGTGCCAGCTCCCTCCAGCCGATCCCCTACGAGCAGTACTTC. Translating gives CASSLQPIPYEQYF.

CDR3 sequence (DNA): TGTGCCAGCAGTGGTACTGGGACATCCGGGGCCAACGTCCTGACTTTC. This translates into CASSGTGTSGANVLTF. The chain recombines TRBV6-4 with TRBJ2-6; TRBD1 is a possible D gene (6 bases). The CDR3 length is 16 residues. The V end was cut by 4 bases, the J end by 4 bases, with 14 bases between. Germline values: CDR1 MRHNA, CDR2 SNTAGT.

Details on this clone: The sample carries other DNA sequences with the same CDR3. The chain joins TRBV11-3 to TRBJ1-1, with D uncertain. The germline CDR1 and CDR2 sequences are SGHNT and YENEEA. The CDR3 sequence is 14 residues long. Trimming cost V 0 bases and J 1 base, with 6 bases left between them. The CDR3 protein is CASSLDGENTEAFF. The CDR3 DNA reads TGTGCCAGCAGCTTAGATGGAGAGAACACTGAAGCTTTCTTT.

J is TRBJ2-4 and V is TRBV6-1; maybe TRBD2 (6 bases). CDR1 MNHNS and CDR2 SASEGT come from the germline V gene. V was trimmed by 8 bases and J by 7 bases, leaving 21 bases between them. The CDR3 is 15 residues long. The CDR3 DNA is TGTGCCAGCGCCGAACAGGTTTCTGGGAGGAACATTCAGTACTTC. Translating it yields CASAEQVSGRNIQYF.

The rearrangement joins TRBV28 to TRBJ1-2, with a tentative D call TRBD1 (5 bases). Germline loops: CDR1 MDHEN, CDR2 SYDVKM. The CDR3 loop spans 11 amino acids. V lost 4 bases, J lost 8 bases, and 8 bases lay in between. CDR3: CASSSGTGYTF. The CDR3 region has the DNA TGTGCCAGCAGTTCGGGGACGGGCTACACCTTC.

There are a few counts of this clone. This chain's CDR3 is CASSPTGAAYEQYF. In DNA form, the CDR3 reads TGTGCCAGCTCACCAACGGGGGCCGCCTACGAGCAGTACTTC. V gene TRBV18 combines with J gene TRBJ2-7, with D perhaps being TRBD1 or TRBD2 (6 bases each). Germline V gene data show CDR1 as KGHSH and CDR2 as LQKENI. The length of the CDR3 is 14 residues. Trimming shortened V by 2 bases and J by 2 bases, and 10 bases separated the two germline ends. Based on the CDR3 plus reference TRBV18 and TRBJ2-7, the full variable domain is NAGVMQNPRHLVRRRGQEARLRCSPMKGHSHVYWYRQLPEEGLKFMVYLQKENIIDESGMPKERFSAEFPKEGPSILRIQQVVRGDSAAYFCASSPTGAAYEQYFGPGTRLTVT.

The chain carries TRBV9 and TRBJ2-5; 8 positions agree with TRBD2. The length of the CDR3 is 15 residues. V trimming: 4 bases; J trimming: 1 base; junction bases outside the gene matches: 6. Germline lookup yields CDR1 SGDLS and CDR2 YYNGEE. CDR3 sequence (DNA): TGTGCCAGCAGCTTTTCAGCGGGGGTCCAAGAGACCCAGTACTTC. It translates to CASSFSAGVQETQYF.

This clone showed up just a few times. The V and J genes are TRBV6-5 and TRBJ1-6; 7 bases are a match to TRBD1. The V segment lost 0 bases and the J segment 7 bases; nucleotides outside the gene matches: 3. The germline gives CDR1 MNHEY, CDR2 SVGAGI. This CDR3 has 15 residues. Here the CDR3 reads CASSYSGTENSPLHF. DNA of the CDR3: TGTGCCAGCAGTTACTCAGGGACAGAGAATTCACCCCTCCACTTT.

There are a few counts of this clone. The V and J genes are TRBV28 and TRBJ2-2, with TRBD2 as a possible D gene (5 bases). The germline CDR1 and CDR2 sequences are MDHEN and SYDVKM. The CDR3 has 14 residues. Trimming left V 6 bases short and J 5 bases short, with 13 bases between. The CDR3 DNA is TGTGCCAGCAGGGACTCCGTTTGGACCGGGGAGCTGTTTTTT. Amino acids: CASRDSVWTGELFF.

This clone has a handful of counts. The chain combines TRBV4-2 with TRBJ1-2; possible D gene TRBD1, 5 bases. V lost 5 bases and J lost 8, with 15 bases in between. CDR1 is LGHNA, CDR2 YNFKEQ, per germline. The CDR3 is made up of 13 amino acids. This CDR3 reads CASSSGGVRGYTF. Written as DNA, the CDR3 is TGTGCCAGCAGCTCGGGAGGGGTTCGAGGCTACACCTTC.

V usage is TRBV7-9 and J usage is TRBJ2-7, with unresolved D. Trimming took 8 bases from V and 7 from J, leaving 9 bases between them. This CDR3 spans 10 amino acids. Germline loops: CDR1 SEHNR, CDR2 FQNEAQ (reference sequence). CDR3 coding DNA: TGTGCCAGCGGCCTGGGGGAGCAGTACTTC. It encodes CASGLGEQYF.

This chain connects TRBV4-2 to TRBJ1-6; no reliable D call. The CDR3 runs to 17 residues. Germline V gene data show CDR1 as LGHNA and CDR2 as YNFKEQ. Trimming stripped 0 bases from V and 9 bases from J, with 18 bases between. Here the CDR3 reads CASSQDGTVGVGSPLHF. Here the CDR3 DNA reads TGTGCCAGCAGCCAAGATGGAACAGTTGGGGTAGGTTCACCCCTCCACTTT.

The CDR3 loop is CASSKLTGTEAFF. CDR3 bases: TGTGCCAGCAGCAAGTTAACAGGGACTGAAGCTTTCTTT. The rearrangement links TRBV27 to TRBJ1-1, with TRBD1 as a possible D gene (6 bases). The germline V and J ends were trimmed by 6 bases and 5 bases, with 13 bases remaining between them. The CDR3 is 13 residues long. Germline assignment: CDR1 MNHEY and CDR2 SMNVEV (reference sequence).

V and J are TRBV27 and TRBJ2-7, with a tentative D call TRBD2 (7 bases). V was shortened by 3 bases and J by 6 bases, with 12 bases between the two germline ends. This CDR3 contains 13 residues. From germline, CDR1 is MNHEY and CDR2 SMNVEV (reference sequence). CDR3: CASSLAGAGEQYF. The CDR3 nucleotides are TGTGCCAGCAGTTTGGCGGGGGCGGGCGAGCAGTACTTC.

This clone was counted a few times. The chain has TRBV11-2 and TRBJ2-7; 11 bases map to TRBD2. The CDR3 extends over 14 amino acids. Losses at the gene ends were 6 bases for V and 2 bases for J; bases not matched to a gene: 3. Per the germline V gene, CDR1 is SGHAT and CDR2 is FQNNGV. CDR3 loop: CASRYSGGAYEQYF. The CDR3 bases are TGTGCCAGCAGATATAGCGGGGGGGCCTACGAGCAGTACTTC.

The DNA of the CDR3 is TGTGCCAGTAACGATGGGAGGGGTGAGCAGTTCTTC. As protein: CASNDGRGEQFF. This chain links TRBV19 with TRBJ2-1; 7 bases are shared with TRBD2. The CDR3 has 12 residues. V lost 7 bases, J lost 9 bases, and 6 bases stayed unmatched. Germline loops: CDR1 LNHDA, CDR2 SQIVND (reference sequence).

The genes are TRBV21-1 and TRBJ2-7; TRBD2 is the table's D call, not checked against the DNA. TRBV21-1 is noted as a pseudogene. The CDR3 contains 14 residues. The CDR3 is CASSSPTYSYEQYF. CDR3 in DNA: TGTGCCAGCAGCTCACCGACTTATTCCTACGAGCAGTACTTC.

The V gene is TRBV27, the J gene TRBJ1-1; perhaps TRBD1 as D (5 bases). V was shortened by 8 bases and J by 4 bases, with 14 bases between the two germline ends. Germline V lookup: CDR1 MNHEY, CDR2 SMNVEV (reference sequence). The CDR3 extends over 13 amino acids. The CDR3 DNA is TGTGCCAGCTGGGACGCAGGCCCCACTGAAGCTTTCTTT. Its translation is CASWDAGPTEAFF.

The V call is TRBV6-5, the J call TRBJ1-1; TRBD1 agrees at 7 bases. There are 12 residues in the CDR3. V lost 6 bases, J lost 10 bases, and 8 bases stayed unmatched. Germline lookup yields CDR1 MNHEY and CDR2 SVGAGI. The CDR3 protein is CASSTPTGRAFF. The CDR3 DNA reads TGTGCCAGCAGCACCCCGACAGGGAGAGCTTTCTTT.

The rearrangement links TRBV28 to TRBJ2-7, with D possibly TRBD2 on 6 matching bases. Trimming took 5 bases from V and 6 from J, leaving 20 bases between them. CDR1 and CDR2 (germline): MDHEN, SYDVKM. This CDR3 has 15 residues. The CDR3 is CASSETTRGDREQYF. DNA of the CDR3: TGTGCCAGCAGTGAAACGACTAGGGGTGATCGCGAGCAGTACTTC.

In DNA form, the CDR3 reads TGTGCCAGCTCCCTCGGGGGGGAGGATTCACCCCTCCACTTT. This codes for CASSLGGEDSPLHF. J is TRBJ1-6 and V is TRBV6-1; tentatively, D is TRBD1 (5 bases). Trimming left V 8 bases short and J 8 bases short, with 16 bases between. The CDR3 length is 14 residues. CDR1 and CDR2 (germline): MNHNS, SASEGT.

This chain uses TRBV28 with TRBJ1-1; D perhaps matches TRBD1 (6 bases). The CDR3 consists of 14 residues. Germline CDR1 is MDHEN and CDR2 is SYDVKM. V was pared by 5 bases and J by 4 bases, with 14 bases between. CDR3 protein: CASSVGGGGTEAFF. DNA of the CDR3: TGTGCCAGCAGTGTCGGGGGAGGGGGCACTGAAGCTTTCTTT.